This TCR beta chain was documented in a study of regulatory T cells in long-lasting Graves disease. Regarding the study as a whole: Lower TCR diversity characterized persistent Graves' patients relative to newly diagnosed patients.

Construction of the TCR beta libraries employed iRepertoire HTBI primers in conjunction with Arm-PCR of CDR3 regions. TCRdb re-analysed the multiplex PCR reads in MiXCR, keeping a single row per CDR3 protein. The data show 400,000 to 550,000 distinct CDR3 sequences, about a sixth seen once. Time point noted: newly diagnosed GD, antithyroid drugs for less than 3 months. PBMC-extracted RNA yielded the TCR library. Many counts were recorded for this clonotype. The antigen is unknown. These sequences were also reported in another study, on T cells in Graves' hyperthyroidism and ophthalmopathy.

Material: peripheral blood mononuclear cells (PBMCs), obtained at new diagnosis, from a patient treated with antithyroid drugs. The receptor was derived from a woman in her twenties or thirties with Graves disease.

CDR3 nucleotide sequence: TGTGCCACCAGTGATCTGACAGTCGGGGAGCTGTTTTTT. This gives the protein CATSDLTVGELFF. The chain carries TRBV24-1 and TRBJ2-2; a weak D match, TRBD1 (5 bases). Germline V gives CDR1 KGHDR, CDR2 SFDVKD. Between the trimmed V and J ends, which lost 3 bases and 7 bases, there was a span of 8 bases. CDR3 size: 13 residues.